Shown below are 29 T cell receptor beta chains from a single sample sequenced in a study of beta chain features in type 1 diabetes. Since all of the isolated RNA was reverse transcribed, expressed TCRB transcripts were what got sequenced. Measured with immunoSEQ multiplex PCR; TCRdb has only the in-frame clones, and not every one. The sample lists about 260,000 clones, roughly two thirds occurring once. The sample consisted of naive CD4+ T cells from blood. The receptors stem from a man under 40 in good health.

The CDR3 bases are TGTGCCAGCAGCTTAGGCCGGACGGAAAACATTCAGTACTTC. It codes for CASSLGRTENIQYF. The chain carries TRBV7-2 and TRBJ2-4; no clear D. There are 14 residues in the CDR3. Trimming stripped 1 base from V and 5 bases from J, with 9 bases between. Per germline, CDR1 SGHTA and CDR2 FQGNSA.

The CDR3 reads CASSYSTAHYNEQFF. Written as DNA, the CDR3 is TGTGCCAGCAGTTACTCTACTGCTCACTACAATGAGCAGTTCTTC. V and J are TRBV6-5 and TRBJ2-1, with D unclear. The CDR3 extends over 15 amino acids. V was clipped by 0 bases and J by 3 bases, with 9 bases between them. The germline CDR1 and CDR2 sequences are MNHEY and SVGAGI.

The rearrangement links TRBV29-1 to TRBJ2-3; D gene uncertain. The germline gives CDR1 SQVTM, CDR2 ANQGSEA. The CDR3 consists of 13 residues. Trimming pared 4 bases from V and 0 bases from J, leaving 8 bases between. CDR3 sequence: CSVGHFSTDTQYF. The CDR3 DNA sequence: TGCAGCGTTGGGCATTTTAGCACAGATACGCAGTATTTT.

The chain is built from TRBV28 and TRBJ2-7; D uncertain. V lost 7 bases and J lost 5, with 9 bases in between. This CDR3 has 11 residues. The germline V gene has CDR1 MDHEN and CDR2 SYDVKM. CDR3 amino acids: CASMAVHEQYF. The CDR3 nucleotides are TGTGCCAGCATGGCCGTCCACGAGCAGTACTTC.

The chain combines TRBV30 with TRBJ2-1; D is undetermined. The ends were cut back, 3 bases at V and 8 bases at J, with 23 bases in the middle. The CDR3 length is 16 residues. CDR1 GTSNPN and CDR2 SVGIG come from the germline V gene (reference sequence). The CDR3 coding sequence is TGTGCCTGGAGCTCCGGCCCTCTGGGCCTTGTGGATGAGCAGTTCTTC. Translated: CAWSSGPLGLVDEQFF.

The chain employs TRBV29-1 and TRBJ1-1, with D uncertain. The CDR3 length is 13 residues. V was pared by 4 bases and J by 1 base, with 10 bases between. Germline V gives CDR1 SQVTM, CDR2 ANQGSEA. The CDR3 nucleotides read TGCAGCGTTGCCGAGTCACCGAACACTGAAGCTTTCTTT. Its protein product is CSVAESPNTEAFF. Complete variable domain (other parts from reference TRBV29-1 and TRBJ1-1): SAVISQKPSRDICQRGTSLTIQCQVDSQVTMMFWYRQQPGQSLTLIATANQGSEATYESGFVIDKFPISRPNLTFSTLTVSNMSPEDSSIYLCSVAESPNTEAFFGQGTRLTVV.

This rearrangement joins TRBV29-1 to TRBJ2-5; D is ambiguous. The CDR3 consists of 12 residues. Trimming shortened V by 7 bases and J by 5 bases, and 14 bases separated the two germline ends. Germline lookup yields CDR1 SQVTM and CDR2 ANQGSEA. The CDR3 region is CSATGIRETQYF. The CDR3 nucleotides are TGCAGCGCCACTGGGATCCGCGAGACCCAGTACTTC.

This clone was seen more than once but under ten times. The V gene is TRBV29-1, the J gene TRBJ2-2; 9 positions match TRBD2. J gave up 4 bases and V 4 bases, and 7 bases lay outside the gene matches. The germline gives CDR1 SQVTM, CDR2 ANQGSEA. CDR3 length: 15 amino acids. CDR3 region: CSVAAGGPSTGELFF. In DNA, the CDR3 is TGCAGCGTTGCGGCGGGAGGGCCGAGCACCGGGGAGCTGTTTTTT.

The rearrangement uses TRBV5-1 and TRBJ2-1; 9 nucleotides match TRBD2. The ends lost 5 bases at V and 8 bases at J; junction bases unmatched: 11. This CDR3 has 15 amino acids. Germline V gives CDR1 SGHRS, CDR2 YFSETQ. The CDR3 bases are TGCGCCAGCAGTCCCATAGCGGGAGAGACCCATGAGCAGTTCTTC. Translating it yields CASSPIAGETHEQFF.

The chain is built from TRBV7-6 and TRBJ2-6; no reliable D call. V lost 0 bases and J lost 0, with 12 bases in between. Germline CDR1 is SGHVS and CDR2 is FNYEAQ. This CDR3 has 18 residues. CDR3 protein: CASSLAWGSISGANVLTF. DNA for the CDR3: TGTGCCAGCAGCTTAGCCTGGGGTTCCATCTCTGGGGCCAACGTCCTGACTTTC.

Written as DNA, the CDR3 is TGTGCCAGCTCACTCCGCCGGGACGATGAGCAGTTCTTC. It codes for CASSLRRDDEQFF. The J gene is TRBJ2-1, the V gene TRBV18; either TRBD1 or TRBD2 may supply D (5 bases each). The CDR3 runs 13 residues. V was shortened by 4 bases and J by 8 bases, with 12 bases between the two germline ends. From germline, CDR1 is KGHSH and CDR2 LQKENI.

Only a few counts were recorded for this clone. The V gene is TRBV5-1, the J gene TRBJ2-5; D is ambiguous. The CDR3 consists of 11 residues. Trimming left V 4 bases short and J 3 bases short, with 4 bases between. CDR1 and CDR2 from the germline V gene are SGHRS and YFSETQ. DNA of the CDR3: TGCGCCAGCAGCATAGAAGAGACCCAGTACTTC. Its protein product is CASSIEETQYF. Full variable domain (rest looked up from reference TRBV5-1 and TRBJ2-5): KAGVTQTPRYLIKTRGQQVTLSCSPISGHRSVSWYQQTPGQGLQFLFEYFSETQRNKGNFPGRFSGRQFSNSRSEMNVSTLELGDSALYLCASSIEETQYFGPGTRLLVL.

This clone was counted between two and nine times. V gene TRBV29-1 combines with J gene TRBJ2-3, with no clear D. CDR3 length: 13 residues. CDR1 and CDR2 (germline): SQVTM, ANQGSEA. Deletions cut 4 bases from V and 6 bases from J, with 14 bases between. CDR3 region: CSVGLYLGDTQYF. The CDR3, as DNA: TGCAGCGTTGGACTCTATCTCGGGGATACGCAGTATTTT.

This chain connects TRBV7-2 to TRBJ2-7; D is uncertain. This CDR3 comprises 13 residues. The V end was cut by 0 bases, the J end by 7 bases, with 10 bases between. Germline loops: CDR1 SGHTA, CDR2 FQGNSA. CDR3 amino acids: CASSLAGNLEQYF. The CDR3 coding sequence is TGTGCCAGCAGCTTAGCAGGGAATTTGGAGCAGTACTTC.

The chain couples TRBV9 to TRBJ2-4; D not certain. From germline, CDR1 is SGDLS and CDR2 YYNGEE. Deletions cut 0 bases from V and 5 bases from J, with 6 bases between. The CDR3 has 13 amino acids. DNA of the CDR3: TGTGCCAGCAGCGTAGCTGAGGAAAACATTCAGTACTTC. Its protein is CASSVAEENIQYF.

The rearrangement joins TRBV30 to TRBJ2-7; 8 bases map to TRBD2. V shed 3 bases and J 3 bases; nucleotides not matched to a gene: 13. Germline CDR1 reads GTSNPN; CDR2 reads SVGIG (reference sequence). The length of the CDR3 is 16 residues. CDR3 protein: CAWSPKSGGNLYEQYF. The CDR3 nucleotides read TGTGCCTGGAGCCCCAAAAGCGGGGGAAACCTCTACGAGCAGTACTTC. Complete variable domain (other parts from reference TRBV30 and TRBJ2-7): SQTIHQWPATLVQPVGSPLSLECTVEGTSNPNLYWYRQAAGRGLQLLFYSVGIGQISSEVPQNLSASRPQDRQFILSSKKLLLSDSGFYLCAWSPKSGGNLYEQYFGPGTRLTVT.

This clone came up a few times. The CDR3 loop reads CASSEDRGTGTSPLHF. The CDR3 DNA follows: TGTGCCAGCAGTGAGGACCGGGGCACAGGTACTTCACCCCTCCACTTT. The chain links TRBV25-1 to TRBJ1-6, with D possibly TRBD1 on 5 matching bases. The V gene's germline CDR1 is MGHDK and CDR2 SYGVNS. Trimming shortened V by 3 bases and J by 9 bases, and 18 bases separated the two germline ends. The CDR3 consists of 16 residues.

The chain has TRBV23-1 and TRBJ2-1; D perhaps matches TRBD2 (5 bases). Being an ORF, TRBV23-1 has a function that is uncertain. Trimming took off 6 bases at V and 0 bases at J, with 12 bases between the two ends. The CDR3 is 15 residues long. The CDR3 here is CASRSGLSSYNEQFF. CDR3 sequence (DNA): TGCGCCAGCAGATCCGGACTCAGCTCCTACAATGAGCAGTTCTTC.

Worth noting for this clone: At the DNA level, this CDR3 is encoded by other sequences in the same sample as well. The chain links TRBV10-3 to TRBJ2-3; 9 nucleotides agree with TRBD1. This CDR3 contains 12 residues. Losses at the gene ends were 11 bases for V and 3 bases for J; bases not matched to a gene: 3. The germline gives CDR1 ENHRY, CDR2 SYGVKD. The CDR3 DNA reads TGTGCCGCCGGGACAGGGACAGATACGCAGTATTTT. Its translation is CAAGTGTDTQYF.

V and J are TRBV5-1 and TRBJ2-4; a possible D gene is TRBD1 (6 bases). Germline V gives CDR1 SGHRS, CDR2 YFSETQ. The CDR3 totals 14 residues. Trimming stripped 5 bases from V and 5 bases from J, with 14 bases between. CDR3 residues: CASRTAGVENIQYF. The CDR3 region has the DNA TGCGCCAGCAGAACCGCAGGGGTAGAAAACATTCAGTACTTC.

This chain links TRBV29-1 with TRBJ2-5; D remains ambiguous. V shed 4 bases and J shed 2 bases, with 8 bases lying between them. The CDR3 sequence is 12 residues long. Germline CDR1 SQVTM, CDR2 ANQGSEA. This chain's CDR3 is CSVVGQQETQYF. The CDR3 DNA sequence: TGCAGCGTTGTGGGTCAGCAAGAGACCCAGTACTTC.

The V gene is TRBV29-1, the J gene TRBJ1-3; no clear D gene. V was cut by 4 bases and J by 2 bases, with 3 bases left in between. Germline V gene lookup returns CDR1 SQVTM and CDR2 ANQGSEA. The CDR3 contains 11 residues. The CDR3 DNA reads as TGCAGCGTTGTAACTGGAAACACCATATATTTT. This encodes CSVVTGNTIYF.

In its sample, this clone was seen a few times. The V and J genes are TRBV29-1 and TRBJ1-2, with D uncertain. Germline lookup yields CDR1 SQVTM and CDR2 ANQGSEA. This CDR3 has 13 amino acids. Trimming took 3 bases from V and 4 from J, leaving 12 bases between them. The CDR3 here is CSVEVGGGYGYTF. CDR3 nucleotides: TGCAGCGTTGAGGTGGGAGGTGGCTATGGCTACACCTTC. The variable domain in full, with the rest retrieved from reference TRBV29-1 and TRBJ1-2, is SAVISQKPSRDICQRGTSLTIQCQVDSQVTMMFWYRQQPGQSLTLIATANQGSEATYESGFVIDKFPISRPNLTFSTLTVSNMSPEDSSIYLCSVEVGGGYGYTFGSGTRLTVV.

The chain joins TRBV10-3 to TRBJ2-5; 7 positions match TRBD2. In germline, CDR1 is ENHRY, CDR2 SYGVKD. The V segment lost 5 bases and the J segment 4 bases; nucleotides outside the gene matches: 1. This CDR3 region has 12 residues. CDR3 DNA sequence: TGTGCCATCAGTCCGGGGGGAGAGACCCAGTACTTC. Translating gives CAISPGGETQYF.

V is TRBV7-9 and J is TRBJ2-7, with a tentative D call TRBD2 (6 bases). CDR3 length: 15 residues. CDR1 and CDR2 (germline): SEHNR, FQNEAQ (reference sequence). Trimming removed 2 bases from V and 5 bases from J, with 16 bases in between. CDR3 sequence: CASSLRRVPGDEQYF. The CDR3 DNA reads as TGTGCCAGCAGCTTAAGGAGGGTACCTGGTGACGAGCAGTACTTC.

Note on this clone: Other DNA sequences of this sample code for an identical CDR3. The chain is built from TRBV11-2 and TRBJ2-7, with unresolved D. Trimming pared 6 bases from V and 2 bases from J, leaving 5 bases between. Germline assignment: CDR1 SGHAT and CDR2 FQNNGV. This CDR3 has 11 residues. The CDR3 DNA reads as TGTGCCAGCAGTTCCACCTACGAGCAGTACTTC. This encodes CASSSTYEQYF.

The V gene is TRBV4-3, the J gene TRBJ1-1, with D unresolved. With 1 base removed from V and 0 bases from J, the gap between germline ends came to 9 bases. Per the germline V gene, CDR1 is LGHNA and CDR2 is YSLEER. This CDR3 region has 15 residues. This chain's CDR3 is CASSQGLVLNTEAFF. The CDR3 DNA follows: TGCGCCAGCAGCCAAGGTTTAGTATTGAACACTGAAGCTTTCTTT.

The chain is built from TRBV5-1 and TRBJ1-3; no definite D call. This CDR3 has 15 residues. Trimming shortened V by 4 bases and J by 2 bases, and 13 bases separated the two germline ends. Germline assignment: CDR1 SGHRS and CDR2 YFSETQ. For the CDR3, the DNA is TGCGCCAGCAGCCGCGATTCCAGCCCTGGAAACACCATATATTTT. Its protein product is CASSRDSSPGNTIYF.

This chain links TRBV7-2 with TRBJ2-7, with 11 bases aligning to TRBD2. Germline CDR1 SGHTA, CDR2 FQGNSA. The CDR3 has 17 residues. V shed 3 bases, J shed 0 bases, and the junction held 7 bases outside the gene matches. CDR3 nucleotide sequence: TGTGCCAGCAGCTTTGGACTAGCGGGCCCGAGCTCCTACGAGCAGTACTTC. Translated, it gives CASSFGLAGPSSYEQYF.